This TCR beta chain originates from a study of regulatory T cells in long-lasting Graves disease. The overall study: Patients newly diagnosed with Graves' had been on antithyroid drugs for under 3 months.

Arm-PCR of CDR3 regions with iRepertoire HTBI primers generated TCR beta libraries. TCRdb re-derived calls from the multiplex PCR reads in MiXCR, one entry per CDR3 protein. The top ten hold approximately 15% of the sample, which has about 440,000 distinct CDR3 sequences, 15% seen once. Time point reported: newly diagnosed GD, antithyroid drugs for less than 3 months. After RNA was extracted from PBMCs, the TCR library was made from it. The CDR3 covers 15 residues. CDR1 and CDR2 (germline): MNHEY, SMNVEV (reference sequence). The V and J ends lost 1 base and 1 base respectively, with 10 bases between them. There are a few counts of this clonotype. These records were also assigned to another study, of T cells in Graves' hyperthyroidism and ophthalmopathy.

The J gene is TRBJ1-1, the V gene TRBV27; TRBD1 might be the D (6 bases). The receptor was isolated from a woman aged 25 to 39 with Graves disease. The sequenced sample was peripheral blood mononuclear cells (PBMCs), obtained at new diagnosis, from a patient treated with antithyroid drugs. The CDR3 sequence is CASSLLGATNTEAFF. Written as DNA, the CDR3 is TGTGCCAGCAGTTTATTGGGGGCTACGAACACTGAAGCTTTCTTT.